A single sample gave rise to the 30 T cell receptor beta chains below, sequenced in a study of OX40 agonist ivuxolimab in advanced cancers. TCRdb's table, derived via immunoSEQ multiplex PCR, lists solely in-frame clones and lacks some. In the table there are tens of thousands of clones, 75% to 90% of which are singletons. The material was CD4+ or CD8+ T cells sorted from blood, obtained in a trial of the OX40 agonist ivuxolimab. The receptors shown here come from an adult with an advanced solid tumor such as melanoma, head and neck, liver or kidney cancer.

The gene calls are TRBV7-9 and TRBJ2-2, with 7 bases identical to TRBD1. The junction had 12 bases not matched to a gene; V was cut back by 5 bases and J by 9 bases. The CDR3 has 15 amino acids. Looked up from germline, CDR1 is SEHNR and CDR2 is FQNEAQ (reference sequence). The CDR3 nucleotides are TGTGCCAGCAGCCTCCCGACAGGGAGAGTCCGGGAGCTGTTTTTT. It encodes CASSLPTGRVRELFF.

J is TRBJ2-2 and V is TRBV15; no clear D gene. V dropped 0 bases and J dropped 6 bases, with 14 bases sitting between them. The CDR3 totals 16 residues. Germline CDR1 and CDR2: LNHNV and YYDKDF (reference sequence). The CDR3 sequence is CATSREGWAVAGELFF. The CDR3 DNA reads as TGTGCCACCAGCAGAGAAGGGTGGGCTGTTGCCGGGGAGCTGTTTTTT.

The genes are TRBV6-5 and TRBJ2-1; D is tentatively TRBD1 or TRBD2 (5 bases each). This CDR3 has 13 amino acids. Trimming took 2 bases from V and 5 from J, leaving 7 bases between them. Germline loops: CDR1 MNHEY, CDR2 SVGAGI. The CDR3 region is CASSYGTNNEQFF. The CDR3, as DNA: TGTGCCAGCAGTTACGGGACGAACAATGAGCAGTTCTTC.

V is TRBV7-9 and J is TRBJ2-3; TRBD2 might be the D (6 bases). This CDR3 has 15 residues. V was clipped by 5 bases and J by 0 bases, with 12 bases between them. Germline loops: CDR1 SEHNR, CDR2 FQNEAQ (reference sequence). DNA of the CDR3: TGTGCCAGCAGCCCCAGCGGGCTCAGCACAGATACGCAGTATTTT. This gives the protein CASSPSGLSTDTQYF.

CDR3 sequence (DNA): TGTGCCAGCAGCGACCAGGCAGCGTCCGCCAAAAACATTCAGTACTTC. Its protein is CASSDQAASAKNIQYF. The chain joins TRBV7-3 to TRBJ2-4, with D unresolved. V was shortened by 5 bases and J by 1 base, with 15 bases between the two germline ends. Germline CDR1 reads SGHTA; CDR2 reads FQGTGA. CDR3 length: 16 residues.

The rearrangement uses TRBV4-1 and TRBJ2-5; TRBD1 is a possible D gene (6 bases). CDR3 length: 15 residues. The V and J ends lost 4 bases and 5 bases respectively, with 17 bases between them. CDR1 and CDR2 from the germline V gene are MGHRA and YSYEKL. The CDR3 region is CASSLRRQAGETQYF. The CDR3 nucleotides are TGCGCCAGCAGCCTACGAAGACAGGCCGGGGAGACCCAGTACTTC.

This clone was detected only a few times. The chain employs TRBV9 and TRBJ1-2, with D unclear. The CDR3 contains 12 residues. V lost 1 base to trimming and J lost 5 bases, with 6 bases between them. The germline CDR1 and CDR2 sequences are SGDLS and YYNGEE. CDR3 nucleotide sequence: TGTGCCAGCAGCGTAAGTGGTTATGGCTACACCTTC. Translating gives CASSVSGYGYTF.

The chain has TRBV19 and TRBJ1-5; maybe TRBD1 (6 bases). The germline gives CDR1 LNHDA, CDR2 SQIVND (reference sequence). Trimming took off 6 bases at V and 6 bases at J, with 15 bases between the two ends. The CDR3 runs 14 residues. The CDR3 sequence is CASSGGRGSQPQHF. CDR3 bases: TGTGCCAGTAGCGGGGGCCGGGGGAGTCAGCCCCAGCATTTT. Complete variable domain (other parts from reference TRBV19 and TRBJ1-5): DGGITQSPKYLFRKEGQNVTLSCEQNLNHDAMYWYRQDPGQGLRLIYYSQIVNDFQKGDIAEGYSVSREKKESFPLTVTSAQKNPTAFYLCASSGGRGSQPQHFGDGTRLSIL.

The chain uses TRBV9 and TRBJ2-4, with a weak D call TRBD2 (6 bases). The CDR3 extends over 17 amino acids. Germline CDR1 reads SGDLS; CDR2 reads YYNGEE. Trimming removed 4 bases at V and 0 bases at J, with 17 bases between. The DNA of the CDR3 is TGTGCCAGCAGCCACGCTGGAGGGGAGTTAGCCAAAAACATTCAGTACTTC. Protein product: CASSHAGGELAKNIQYF. Combining the CDR3 with reference TRBV9 and TRBJ2-4 gives the whole variable domain DSGVTQTPKHLITATGQRVTLRCSPRSGDLSVYWYQQSLDQGLQFLIQYYNGEERAKGNILERFSAQQFPDLHSELNLSSLELGDSALYFCASSHAGGELAKNIQYFGAGTRLSVL.

The chain combines TRBV19 with TRBJ2-1; 7 bases are shared with TRBD2. CDR3 length: 17 residues. Per the germline V gene, CDR1 is LNHDA and CDR2 is SQIVND (reference sequence). V gave up 3 bases and J gave up 4 bases; unmatched junction bases: 12. The CDR3 DNA sequence: TGTGCCAGTAGTATCCCTCTCGGGGGAGGGCTATACAATGAGCAGTTCTTC. Amino acid sequence: CASSIPLGGGLYNEQFF. The full variable domain, in which reference TRBV19 and TRBJ2-1 provide the parts outside the CDR3, is DGGITQSPKYLFRKEGQNVTLSCEQNLNHDAMYWYRQDPGQGLRLIYYSQIVNDFQKGDIAEGYSVSREKKESFPLTVTSAQKNPTAFYLCASSIPLGGGLYNEQFFGPGTRLTVL.

The chain uses TRBV4-1 and TRBJ2-7, with a possible D match to TRBD1 (5 bases). Germline V gene data show CDR1 as MGHRA and CDR2 as YSYEKL. This CDR3 has 14 residues. V was cut by 0 bases and J by 6 bases, with 12 bases left in between. DNA of the CDR3: TGCGCCAGCAGCCAAGAGGGGCTACGGCGCGAGCAGTACTTC. Encoded protein: CASSQEGLRREQYF.

This clone was counted once. This chain joins TRBV5-1 and TRBJ2-7; 8 nucleotides match TRBD2. This CDR3 has 14 residues. Germline V gives CDR1 SGHRS, CDR2 YFSETQ. V was clipped by 1 base and J by 2 bases; unmatched bases: 2. The CDR3 region is CASSLIAGPYEQYF. The CDR3 DNA reads as TGCGCCAGCAGCTTGATAGCGGGGCCCTACGAGCAGTACTTC.

This rearrangement joins TRBV7-3 to TRBJ2-1; weak D call: TRBD2 (6 bases). This CDR3 has 14 residues. Germline V gene data show CDR1 as SGHTA and CDR2 as FQGTGA. V dropped 5 bases and J dropped 6 bases, with 14 bases sitting between them. CDR3 region: CASSPSTRGNEQFF. The CDR3 DNA reads TGTGCCAGCAGCCCATCGACTAGAGGCAATGAGCAGTTCTTC.

The gene calls are TRBV2 and TRBJ2-5; no clear D gene. CDR3 size: 15 residues. The germline V and J ends were trimmed by 2 bases and 5 bases, with 15 bases remaining between them. Germline V lookup: CDR1 SNHLY, CDR2 FYNNEI. The CDR3 DNA sequence: TGTGCCAGCAGTGAAAACCCGAGTCGTATGGAGACCCAGTACTTC. Amino acids: CASSENPSRMETQYF.

Only one count was recorded for this clone. The J gene is TRBJ2-7, the V gene TRBV4-1; 11 bases map to TRBD2. Trimming cost V 0 bases and J 3 bases; bases outside gene matches: 7. The CDR3 loop spans 17 amino acids. Per germline, CDR1 MGHRA and CDR2 YSYEKL. The CDR3 DNA sequence: TGCGCCAGCAGCCAAGACTCACTAGCGGGAGCAAGCTACGAGCAGTACTTC. Its protein is CASSQDSLAGASYEQYF.

This chain links TRBV29-1 with TRBJ1-2, with D possibly being TRBD1 (6 bases). Trimming removed 8 bases at V and 5 bases at J, with 15 bases between. The CDR3 sequence is 12 residues long. Germline assignment: CDR1 SQVTM and CDR2 ANQGSEA. DNA for the CDR3: TGCAGCACAGAGGGGGTGAAGTATGGCTACACCTTC. It yields the protein CSTEGVKYGYTF.

V is TRBV7-2 and J is TRBJ2-7; the match to TRBD2 covers 11 bases. The germline CDR1 and CDR2 sequences are SGHTA and FQGNSA. CDR3 length: 16 residues. Germline trimming cut 1 base from V and 5 bases from J; bases unmatched to any gene: 7. The CDR3 nucleotides are TGTGCCAGCAGCTTAGATGGGACTAGCGGCACCAACGAGCAGTACTTC. Translation: CASSLDGTSGTNEQYF.

V usage is TRBV28 and J usage is TRBJ2-5; the match to TRBD2 covers 11 bases. The CDR3 is 17 residues long. V was clipped by 5 bases and J by 4 bases; unmatched bases: 12. The germline V gene has CDR1 MDHEN and CDR2 SYDVKM. CDR3 sequence: CASSPGKTSGIGETQYF. CDR3 coding DNA: TGTGCCAGCAGTCCAGGAAAGACTAGCGGGATAGGAGAGACCCAGTACTTC.

The genes are TRBV27 and TRBJ2-7; D possibly corresponds to TRBD1 (7 bases). The ends were cut back, 5 bases at V and 0 bases at J, with 17 bases in the middle. This CDR3 is built from 16 residues. Germline assignment: CDR1 MNHEY and CDR2 SMNVEV (reference sequence). CDR3 DNA sequence: TGTGCCAGCAGTGCGGGACAGACATTAATCTCCTACGAGCAGTACTTC. Translating gives CASSAGQTLISYEQYF.

For this clone: One junction end does not reproduce the germline sequence, and a read error may be involved. The chain is built from TRBV7-7 and TRBJ2-1, with 8 bases fitting TRBD2. The CDR3 runs 16 residues. In germline, CDR1 is SSHAT, CDR2 FNYEAQ (reference sequence). This CDR3 reads CASSLGSGAPYNEQFF. CDR3 in DNA: TGTGCTAGCAGCTTGGGTAGCGGGGCCCCCTACAATGAGCAGTTCTTC. The full variable domain, in which reference TRBV7-7 and TRBJ2-1 provide the parts outside the CDR3, is GAGVSQSPRYKVTKRGQDVTLRCDPISSHATLYWYQQALGQGPEFLTYFNYEAQPDKSGLPSDRFSAERPEGSISTLTIQRTEQRDSAMYRCASSLGSGAPYNEQFFGPGTRLTVL.

The chain combines TRBV5-1 with TRBJ1-1; D is ambiguous. The CDR3 contains 14 residues. Germline CDR1 SGHRS, CDR2 YFSETQ. The V end lost 4 bases, the J end lost 6 bases, and 16 bases lay between the germline ends. This chain's CDR3 is CASSPSFGFAEAFF. The CDR3 nucleotides read TGCGCCAGCAGCCCCTCCTTTGGGTTCGCTGAAGCTTTCTTT.

V gene TRBV13 combines with J gene TRBJ1-2, with no clear D. Between the trimmed V and J ends, which lost 0 bases and 8 bases, there was a span of 10 bases. The germline V gene encodes CDR1 PRHDT and CDR2 FYEKMQ (reference sequence). The length of the CDR3 is 13 residues. CDR3 DNA sequence: TGTGCCAGCAGCTTAGGACACGTACAAGGCTACACCTTC. Translated, it gives CASSLGHVQGYTF.

The chain carries TRBV29-1 and TRBJ2-6; D possibly uses TRBD1 or TRBD2 (5 bases each). Trimming stripped 5 bases from V and 0 bases from J, with 20 bases between. In germline, CDR1 is SQVTM, CDR2 ANQGSEA. The CDR3 covers 18 residues. The CDR3 reads CSVPSPGTDFSGANVLTF. For the CDR3, the DNA is TGCAGCGTTCCCTCCCCCGGGACCGATTTCTCTGGGGCCAACGTCCTGACTTTC.

The CDR3: CASRTGLNQPQHF. Written as DNA, the CDR3 is TGTGCCAGCAGGACAGGGTTAAATCAGCCCCAGCATTTT. This chain uses TRBV27 with TRBJ1-5, with 7 positions matching TRBD1. CDR1 and CDR2 (germline): MNHEY, SMNVEV (reference sequence). The CDR3 is 13 amino acids. Trimming removed 6 bases from V and 4 bases from J; junction bases left unmatched: 3.

The chain links TRBV6-1 to TRBJ1-3, with no clear D. Germline CDR1 MNHNS, CDR2 SASEGT. CDR3 length: 16 residues. The V end was cut by 2 bases, the J end by 0 bases, with 11 bases between. CDR3 bases: TGTGCCAGCAGTGAATTAACTGCAGTCTCTGGAAACACCATATATTTT. As protein: CASSELTAVSGNTIYF.

A single count supports this clone. This chain uses TRBV6-5 with TRBJ2-5; D not resolved. The CDR3 consists of 13 residues. The germline gives CDR1 MNHEY, CDR2 SVGAGI. Trimming removed 8 bases at V and 2 bases at J, with 12 bases between. The CDR3 DNA reads as TGTGCCAGCTCCACTTGGGGACAAGAGACCCAGTACTTC. Protein sequence: CASSTWGQETQYF.

The chain uses TRBV28 and TRBJ2-7, with D possibly being TRBD2 (6 bases). CDR1 and CDR2 from the germline V gene are MDHEN and SYDVKM. Trimming shortened V by 10 bases and J by 3 bases, and 19 bases separated the two germline ends. The CDR3 spans 14 residues. For the CDR3, the DNA is TGTGCCACCACCCGACCTAGCGAGAGCTACGAGCAGTACTTC. Protein sequence: CATTRPSESYEQYF.

The chain's CDR3 is CASSQEGQGLLADTQYF. The CDR3 region has the DNA TGTGCCAGCAGCCAAGAGGGACAGGGGCTCTTAGCAGATACGCAGTATTTT. The V call is TRBV4-2, the J call TRBJ2-3, with 10 bases aligning to TRBD1. Trimming took 0 bases from V and 4 from J; bases not matched to a gene: 7. The length of the CDR3 is 17 residues. The germline gives CDR1 LGHNA, CDR2 YNFKEQ.

This chain connects TRBV7-3 to TRBJ2-3; D is possibly TRBD1 or TRBD2 (5 bases each). V was trimmed by 5 bases and J by 2 bases, leaving 14 bases between them. Germline assignment: CDR1 SGHTA and CDR2 FQGTGA. CDR3 length: 15 amino acids. CDR3 nucleotides: TGTGCCAGCAGCCCGACCTGGGGGATCACAGATACGCAGTATTTT. Its translation is CASSPTWGITDTQYF. The full variable domain, in which reference TRBV7-3 and TRBJ2-3 provide the parts outside the CDR3, is GAGVSQTPSNKVTEKGKYVELRCDPISGHTALYWYRQSLGQGPEFLIYFQGTGAADDSGLPNDRFFAVRPEGSVSTLKIQRTERGDSAVYLCASSPTWGITDTQYFGPGTRLTVL.

The chain is built from TRBV23-1 and TRBJ1-1; a weak D match, TRBD1 (5 bases). TRBV23-1 is assigned to the ORF class and has an uncertain function. Between the trimmed V and J ends, which lost 3 bases and 6 bases, there was a span of 11 bases. The length of the CDR3 is 13 residues. CDR3 protein: CASSQLGDSEAFF. CDR3 coding DNA: TGCGCCAGCAGTCAGCTAGGGGATTCTGAAGCTTTCTTT.